The T cell receptor (beta chain) described here comes from a study of blood T cell repertoires in COVID-19. Those who participated ranged in age from roughly 18 to 100 years and resided in about two dozen US areas. Cohort 3 donors counted as recovered after two negative PCRs, clearance, or resolved symptoms. Authors' methods: Estimated nucleated cell counts came from reference gene primer amplification. The assay was immunoSEQ multiplex PCR, and TCRdb's table has in-frame clones only and misses some. That table gives V, J and clone size, and the DNA gave D and trimming. The repertoire holds about 230,000 clones, with roughly four fifths as singletons. The V segment lost 5 bases and the J segment 7 bases; nucleotides outside the gene matches: 7. This CDR3 region has 14 residues. Germline CDR1 SNHLY, CDR2 FYNNEI.

This receptor was identified in a man aged 55 to 70 who had recovered from COVID-19. The sample taken for sequencing was PBMCs or T cells enriched from blood (not recorded which). This chain connects TRBV2 to TRBJ1-3, with 8 nucleotides matching TRBD1. The CDR3 reads CASSIDRGINTIYF. The DNA for the CDR3 is TGTGCCAGCAGTATAGACAGGGGTATCAACACCATATATTTT.